A single sample gave rise to the 17 T cell receptor beta chains below, sequenced in a study of blood T cell repertoires in COVID-19. The repertoire was sequenced with immunoSEQ multiplex PCR; TCRdb's copy has only in-frame clones and lacks some. The sample gives roughly 42,000 clones, approximately 92% of which show up once; 0.37% is in the top ten. Sequencing was performed on peripheral blood. The source is a man in his fifties or sixties with COVID-19, enrolled during active disease.

V usage is TRBV29-1 and J usage is TRBJ2-1, with 9 bases aligning to TRBD2. Germline trimming cut 6 bases from V and 4 bases from J; bases unmatched to any gene: 7. Germline values: CDR1 SQVTM, CDR2 ANQGSEA. The CDR3 is 14 amino acids. The CDR3, as DNA: TGCAGCGTCCCCGGGACTAGCTTATACAATGAGCAGTTCTTC. Translation: CSVPGTSLYNEQFF.

A few counts support this clone. CDR3 sequence reads: CASSIVGAGYTF. The DNA for the CDR3 is TGTGCCAGTAGTATAGTTGGGGCCGGCTACACCTTC. This chain uses TRBV19 with TRBJ1-2, with D possibly being TRBD1 (5 bases). V lost 1 base, J lost 8 bases, and 8 bases lay in between. This CDR3 contains 12 residues. From germline, CDR1 is LNHDA and CDR2 SQIVND (reference sequence).

The V gene is TRBV5-5, the J gene TRBJ1-1; D unclear. Trimming left V 6 bases short and J 0 bases short, with 12 bases between. There are 14 residues in the CDR3. The germline V gene has CDR1 SGHKS and CDR2 YYEKEE (reference sequence). Here the CDR3 DNA reads TGTGCCAGCACCCGGGAGGCGCTGAACACTGAAGCTTTCTTT. Translated: CASTREALNTEAFF.

The chain uses TRBV7-9 and TRBJ1-5, with D possibly matching TRBD1 (5 bases). The CDR3 is made up of 15 amino acids. Trimming removed 6 bases at V and 2 bases at J, with 14 bases between. CDR1 and CDR2 (germline): SEHNR, FQNEAQ (reference sequence). CDR3 in amino acids: CASSSRAGGNQPQHF. As DNA, the CDR3 is TGTGCCAGCAGTTCTCGGGCGGGGGGCAATCAGCCCCAGCATTTT. The full variable domain, completed using reference TRBV7-9 and TRBJ1-5, is DTGVSQNPRHKITKRGQNVTFRCDPISEHNRLYWYRQTLGQGPEFLTYFQNEAQLEKSRLLSDRFSAERPKGSFSTLEIQRTEQGDSAMYLCASSSRAGGNQPQHFGDGTRLSIL.

The chain combines TRBV19 with TRBJ1-4; possibly TRBD1 for D (5 bases). Germline CDR1 and CDR2: LNHDA and SQIVND (reference sequence). The CDR3 is 16 amino acids. The V gene lost 7 bases and the J gene lost 4 bases, with 19 bases spanning the gap. In DNA form, the CDR3 reads TGTGCCAGTACCCCCTCGGGCGGGGCTTATAATGAAAAACTGTTTTTT. Translated, it gives CASTPSGGAYNEKLFF.

This chain links TRBV19 with TRBJ1-6, with 7 nucleotides matching TRBD1. Trimming removed 5 bases from V and 3 bases from J; junction bases left unmatched: 7. The CDR3 extends over 16 amino acids. The V gene's germline CDR1 is LNHDA and CDR2 SQIVND (reference sequence). CDR3 loop: CASSFPRDSYNSPLHF. The CDR3 nucleotides are TGTGCCAGTAGTTTCCCCCGGGACAGCTATAATTCACCCCTCCACTTT.

This sequence joins TRBV4-1 and TRBJ2-5, with 9 bases matching TRBD2. The V segment lost 5 bases and the J segment 6 bases; nucleotides outside the gene matches: 19. CDR1 and CDR2 (germline): MGHRA, YSYEKL. The CDR3 has 18 residues. The CDR3 DNA follows: TGCGCCAGCAGCTTCCAAATCGTGCGGGAGGGTCCTGGCCAGACCCAGTACTTC. Translation gives CASSFQIVREGPGQTQYF.

This chain uses TRBV3-1 (or the pseudogene TRBV3-2) with TRBJ2-7; a weak D match, TRBD1 (8 bases). CDR1 is LGHDT and CDR2 is YNNKEL in the germline V gene (reference sequence). The CDR3 is made up of 14 amino acids. The germline V and J ends were trimmed by 4 bases and 6 bases, with 16 bases remaining between them. The CDR3 reads CASSLMDREGEQYF. In nucleotides, the CDR3 is TGTGCCAGCAGCCTAATGGACAGGGAGGGCGAGCAGTACTTC.

The V call is TRBV6-5, the J call TRBJ1-6; TRBD1 aligns across 8 bases. Germline V gene data show CDR1 as MNHEY and CDR2 as SVGAGI. The CDR3 covers 16 residues. Trimming took 4 bases from V and 4 from J; bases not matched to a gene: 6. The CDR3 here is CASSWGTGQYNSPLHF. The CDR3 DNA follows: TGTGCCAGCAGTTGGGGGACAGGACAATATAATTCACCCCTCCACTTT.

The J gene is TRBJ1-1, the V gene TRBV6-6, with 9 bases matching TRBD1. The CDR3 covers 16 residues. Germline trimming cut 2 bases from V and 1 base from J; bases unmatched to any gene: 5. Germline V CDR1 and CDR2: MNHNY, SVGAGI (reference sequence). In DNA, the CDR3 is TGTGCCAGCAGTTACGGACAGGGGTTAGAGAACACTGAAGCTTTCTTT. Translating it yields CASSYGQGLENTEAFF.

The chain joins TRBV5-1 to TRBJ2-5; D perhaps matches TRBD2 (5 bases). This CDR3 contains 15 residues. V lost 4 bases, J lost 0 bases, and 13 bases lay in between. Per the germline V gene, CDR1 is SGHRS and CDR2 is YFSETQ. CDR3 nucleotides: TGCGCCAGCAGCCCCGGGGTTTGGGACCAAGAGACCCAGTACTTC. It specifies CASSPGVWDQETQYF. Supplemented by reference TRBV5-1 and TRBJ2-5, the full variable domain reads KAGVTQTPRYLIKTRGQQVTLSCSPISGHRSVSWYQQTPGQGLQFLFEYFSETQRNKGNFPGRFSGRQFSNSRSEMNVSTLELGDSALYLCASSPGVWDQETQYFGPGTRLLVL.

The chain recombines TRBV12-3 or TRBV12-4 with TRBJ1-6; D remains ambiguous. Trimming shortened V by 6 bases and J by 8 bases, and 8 bases separated the two germline ends. The CDR3 runs to 12 residues. CDR3 loop: CASRLDYSPLHF. CDR3 bases: TGTGCCAGCAGACTGGACTATTCACCCCTCCACTTT.

This clone appeared once. The chain joins TRBV19 to TRBJ2-2; D remains unclear. The CDR3 consists of 14 residues. The germline gives CDR1 LNHDA, CDR2 SQIVND (reference sequence). Trimming took off 3 bases at V and 4 bases at J, with 9 bases between the two ends. The CDR3 region has the DNA TGTGCCAGTAGTATTGGAGAGGCCACCGGGGAGCTGTTTTTT. Amino acid sequence: CASSIGEATGELFF.

The chain uses TRBV3-1 (or the pseudogene TRBV3-2) and TRBJ2-3; 9 bases agree with TRBD2. Germline CDR1 and CDR2: LGHDT and YNNKEL (reference sequence). Germline trimming cut 4 bases from V and 1 base from J; bases unmatched to any gene: 0. This CDR3 spans 14 amino acids. The CDR3 loop reads CASSPSGGTDTQYF. CDR3 in DNA: TGTGCCAGCAGCCCTAGCGGGGGCACAGATACGCAGTATTTT.

The rearrangement uses TRBV24-1 and TRBJ1-5; possibly TRBD1 for D (5 bases). The CDR3 covers 16 residues. Trimming pared 4 bases from V and 4 bases from J, leaving 16 bases between. Germline loops: CDR1 KGHDR, CDR2 SFDVKD. The CDR3 region has the DNA TGTGCCACCAGTGAGGACACGGCTTTCGGGAATCAGCCCCAGCATTTT. Translating it yields CATSEDTAFGNQPQHF.

The chain joins TRBV7-2 to TRBJ1-4; TRBD1 matches at 11 bases. CDR1 and CDR2 (germline): SGHTA, FQGNSA. The CDR3 sequence is 16 residues long. With V trimmed by 1 base and J by 7 bases, 5 bases remained unmatched. The CDR3 DNA sequence: TGTGCCAGCAGCTTAGGGAGGGACAGGGGGTCTGAAAAACTGTTTTTT. The encoded protein is CASSLGRDRGSEKLFF. The full variable domain, its missing parts supplied by reference TRBV7-2 and TRBJ1-4, is GAGVSQSPSNKVTEKGKDVELRCDPISGHTALYWYRQSLGQGLEFLIYFQGNSAPDKSGLPSDRFSAERTGGSVSTLTIQRTQQEDSAVYLCASSLGRDRGSEKLFFGSGTQLSVL.

This clone has a single count. V and J are TRBV5-6 and TRBJ2-1, with 9 nucleotides matching TRBD2. Germline-derived CDR1 and CDR2 are SGHDT and YYEEEE. This CDR3 comprises 16 residues. The ends lost 4 bases at V and 4 bases at J; junction bases unmatched: 9. The DNA for the CDR3 is TGTGCCAGCAGCCCCGTGGGACTAGCACCGTACAATGAGCAGTTCTTC. This encodes CASSPVGLAPYNEQFF. Full variable domain (outside the CDR3, taken from reference TRBV5-6 and TRBJ2-1): DAGVTQSPTHLIKTRGQQVTLRCSPKSGHDTVSWYQQALGQGPQFIFQYYEEEERQRGNFPDRFSGHQFPNYSSELNVNALLLGDSALYLCASSPVGLAPYNEQFFGPGTRLTVL.